This passage covers 9 T cell receptor beta chains from one sample sequenced in a study of blood T cell repertoires in COVID-19. TCRdb's table, derived via immunoSEQ multiplex PCR, lists solely in-frame clones and lacks some. The table records approximately 190,000 clones, about 86% of them present only once. Sequencing was done on a sample of peripheral blood. The source of these receptors is a man aged 25-45 years with active or convalescent COVID-19.

The V and J genes are TRBV11-2 and TRBJ2-3; D possibly corresponds to TRBD1 (7 bases). This CDR3 has 17 amino acids. CDR1 is SGHAT and CDR2 is FQNNGV in the germline V gene. V was cut by 4 bases and J by 2 bases, with 19 bases left in between. The CDR3 here is CASSSPRGTANTDTQYF. In DNA form, the CDR3 reads TGTGCCAGCAGCTCCCCTCGGGGGACAGCTAACACAGATACGCAGTATTTT.

The chain joins TRBV4-3 to TRBJ2-3, with TRBD2 identical over 13 bases. This CDR3 is 18 amino acids long. CDR1 LGHNA and CDR2 YSLEER come from the germline V gene. V lost 0 bases and J lost 6; bases outside the gene matches: 9. CDR3 sequence: CASSQEVGGLAGFDTQYF. In nucleotides, the CDR3 is TGCGCCAGCAGCCAAGAAGTTGGGGGACTAGCGGGATTCGATACGCAGTATTTT.

The genes are TRBV28 and TRBJ1-6; no definite D call. Per the germline V gene, CDR1 is MDHEN and CDR2 is SYDVKM. The CDR3 is 19 amino acids. The germline V and J ends were trimmed by 5 bases and 7 bases, with 27 bases remaining between them. The CDR3 DNA sequence: TGTGCCAGCAGTCTGAGAGGCACACCGGCTACCAGTAGAAATTCACCCCTCCACTTT. Its protein product is CASSLRGTPATSRNSPLHF.

This chain joins TRBV7-2 and TRBJ1-1; D gene unclear. Germline V CDR1 and CDR2: SGHTA, FQGNSA. The CDR3 contains 13 residues. The V end was cut by 2 bases, the J end by 9 bases, with 13 bases between. The chain's CDR3 is CASSLNWRQQAFF. CDR3 sequence (DNA): TGTGCCAGCAGCTTAAATTGGCGGCAGCAAGCTTTCTTT.

This clone is a singleton in its sample. CDR3 protein: CASSLAEGFGELFF. In DNA form, the CDR3 reads TGTGCCAGCAGCTTAGCGGAGGGGTTCGGGGAGCTGTTTTTT. V is TRBV11-3 and J is TRBJ2-2; D might be TRBD2 (6 bases). The germline V gene encodes CDR1 SGHNT and CDR2 YENEEA. CDR3 size: 14 residues. The V end lost 1 base, the J end lost 7 bases, and 10 bases lay between the germline ends.

This clone has ten or more counts. The rearrangement links TRBV6-2 or TRBV6-3 to TRBJ2-6; D may be TRBD1 (5 bases). CDR1 is MNHEY, CDR2 SVGEGT, per germline. CDR3 size: 15 residues. Deletions cut 4 bases from V and 0 bases from J, with 7 bases between. CDR3 protein: CASSSTGSGANVLTF. The DNA of the CDR3 is TGTGCCAGCAGTTCTACAGGCTCTGGGGCCAACGTCCTGACTTTC.

CDR3 amino acids: CASSPEREALYSYEQYF. CDR3 in DNA: TGTGCCAGCAGCCCCGAGCGGGAGGCATTATACTCCTACGAGCAGTACTTC. J is TRBJ2-7 and V is TRBV9; 9 bases line up with TRBD2. There are 17 residues in the CDR3. Germline CDR1 is SGDLS and CDR2 is YYNGEE. Germline trimming cut 4 bases from V and 0 bases from J; bases unmatched to any gene: 11.

The chain carries TRBV10-1 and TRBJ1-3; D is uncertain. V lost 5 bases to trimming and J lost 6 bases, with 5 bases between them. CDR1 WNHNN and CDR2 SYGVQD come from the germline V gene (reference sequence). The CDR3 has 11 residues. The CDR3 DNA reads as TGCGCCAGCAGTCAGGAAAACACCATATATTTT. This gives the protein CASSQENTIYF.

The rearrangement links TRBV9 to TRBJ2-2, with TRBD1 matching over 9 bases. CDR1 and CDR2 (germline): SGDLS, YYNGEE. The length of the CDR3 is 16 residues. V was pared by 4 bases and J by 2 bases, with 6 bases of the junction left unmatched. The CDR3 region is CASSPPGQGNTGELFF. The CDR3 DNA sequence: TGTGCCAGCAGCCCTCCGGGACAGGGAAACACCGGGGAGCTGTTTTTT.